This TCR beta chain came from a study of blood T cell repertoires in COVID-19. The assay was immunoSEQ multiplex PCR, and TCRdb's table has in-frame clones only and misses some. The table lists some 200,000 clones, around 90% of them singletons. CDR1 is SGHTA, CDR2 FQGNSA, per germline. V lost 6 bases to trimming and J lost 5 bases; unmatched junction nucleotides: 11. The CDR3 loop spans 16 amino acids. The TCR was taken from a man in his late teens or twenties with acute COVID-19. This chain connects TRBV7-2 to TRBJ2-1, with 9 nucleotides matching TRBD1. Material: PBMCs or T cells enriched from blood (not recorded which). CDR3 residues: CASSLQGASFDNEQFF. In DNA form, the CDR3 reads TGTGCCAGCAGTTTACAGGGGGCGAGCTTCGACAATGAGCAGTTCTTC.